This T cell receptor beta chain was captured in a study of OX40 agonist ivuxolimab in advanced cancers. In the study overall: Ivuxolimab, which targeted the costimulatory receptor OX40 (CD134), was an agonistic, fully human IgG2 monoclonal antibody. Patients were allowed to have had prior anti-PD-1, anti-PD-L1 or anti-CTLA-4 therapy, and around two fifths of the dose-escalation patients had been treated with checkpoint inhibitors. The point of sequencing TCRbeta in the periphery was to test whether ivuxolimab changed TCR sequence diversity and drove clonal T-cell expansion. In the dose-escalation cohort, roughly 82% of patients were male, and the mean age was 60 years with a range of roughly 20 to 80. Partial responses occurred in three dose-escalation patients: two with cutaneous melanoma and one with hepatocellular carcinoma. The paper covers the monotherapy dose-escalation part of the phase I ivuxolimab trial, which included N of about 51 patients. Among the approximately 50 dose-escalation patients, approximately 20 had hepatocellular carcinoma, roughly 15 melanoma, 9 renal cell carcinoma and 9 head and neck cancer. Intravenous ivuxolimab was administered to patients every 2 weeks at six dose levels: 0.01, 0.1, 0.3, 1.5, 3 and 10 mg/kg.

Patients with autoimmune disease history or receiving systemic immunosuppression were excluded from the trial. Peripheral blood for TCR sequencing was collected from all dose cohorts at baseline, on cycle 4 day 1, and on cycle 7 day 1. The samples were taken from a phase I, first-in-human, multicenter, open-label dose-escalation trial of ivuxolimab. Adults with locally advanced or metastatic head and neck squamous cell, hepatocellular, melanoma or renal cell carcinoma were enrolled in the trial. Before TCR sequencing, CD4+ T cells and CD8+ T cells were sorted from peripheral blood as separate populations. From its cysteine to its phenylalanine, the CDR3 spans 13 amino acids. CDR3 DNA is the only sequence kept; it has 39 bases, read in frame from the first base. From a lookup of the germline V gene, CDR1 and CDR2 are SQVTM and ANQGSEA. Cut back by 2 bases and 3 bases, the V and J ends lie 8 bases apart.

About this clone itself: What this receptor recognizes is not known. One base away there is no much larger clone; base qualities are not given.

Genomic DNA was extracted from sorted cells for sequencing of the TCRbeta CDR3 region. The immunoSEQ Assay was used for sequencing of TCRbeta CDR3 regions. This immuneACCESS table, as held by TCRdb, lists in-frame sequences with V and J called but not all clones. Of the missing ones, under half trace to an unresolved V gene in checked studies; the others have no known cause. A total of about 50,000 clones appear in this sample, about 93% of them only once. The ten largest clonotypes hold roughly a quarter of the sample. What the research found in general, with its limitations: Partial responders in the 0.1-3.0 mg/kg groups had among the lowest normalized peripheral clonal expansion, especially among CD8+ T cells. After ivuxolimab, CD8+ T cells had more expanded clones than CD4+ T cells on average. Low levels of normalized T-cell clonal expansion were also seen in some patients who did not respond. At doses of 0.1 to 3.0 mg/kg, clonal expansion of both CD4+ and CD8+ blood T cells was observed from baseline to week 6. Which antigens the clonally expanded peripheral T cells were specific for was not determined.

Sequences were derived from CD4+ or CD8+ T cells sorted from blood, sampled in a trial of the OX40 agonist ivuxolimab. The V and J genes are TRBV29-1 and TRBJ2-1, with a weak D call of TRBD2 (5 bases match). The receptor comes from an adult with an advanced solid tumor such as melanoma, head and neck, liver or kidney cancer. At the DNA level, the sequence is TGCAGCGTTGAACTAGCTGACTACAATGAGCAGTTCTTC. Its protein is CSVELADYNEQFF.